Listed here are 32 T cell receptor beta chains from one sample, sequenced in a study of blood T cell repertoires in COVID-19. The method was immunoSEQ multiplex PCR; TCRdb's version includes in-frame clones alone and lacks a portion of them. The sample lists 150,000 to 200,000 clones, about 83% occurring once. The material sequenced was peripheral blood. These receptors were obtained from a man in his 70s who had recovered from COVID-19.

The V and J genes are TRBV5-4 and TRBJ2-5; 8 bases align to TRBD2. This CDR3 region has 16 residues. Germline V gene data show CDR1 as SGHNT and CDR2 as YYREEE (reference sequence). The trim removed 4 bases at V and 5 bases at J, leaving 13 bases unmatched. The CDR3 spells CASSPPGGGGGETQYF. The CDR3 nucleotides read TGTGCCAGCAGCCCCCCGGGGGGGGGTGGAGGGGAGACCCAGTACTTC.

This clone was found once. This rearrangement joins TRBV19 to TRBJ1-2; D perhaps matches TRBD1 (6 bases). Trimming removed 0 bases from V and 2 bases from J, with 7 bases in between. Germline V CDR1 and CDR2: LNHDA, SQIVND (reference sequence). This CDR3 has 14 residues. The CDR3 region has the DNA TGTGCCAGTAGTATAGAGACAGGCAACTATGGCTACACCTTC. Its protein is CASSIETGNYGYTF.

The chain employs TRBV6-2 or TRBV6-3 and TRBJ1-6, with 8 bases that match TRBD1. This CDR3 region has 16 residues. Germline loops: CDR1 MNHEY, CDR2 SVGEGT. The V segment lost 2 bases and the J segment 10 bases; nucleotides outside the gene matches: 10. The chain's CDR3 is CASSYADRGVWSPLHF. DNA for the CDR3: TGTGCCAGCAGTTACGCCGACAGGGGAGTTTGGTCACCCCTCCACTTT.

The rearrangement links TRBV19 to TRBJ2-1; 10 bases align to TRBD2. The CDR3 extends over 17 amino acids. V gave up 3 bases and J gave up 4 bases; unmatched junction bases: 9. Germline loops: CDR1 LNHDA, CDR2 SQIVND (reference sequence). CDR3 DNA sequence: TGTGCCAGTAGTATCCGATCGCTAGCGGGAGTATACAATGAGCAGTTCTTC. This encodes CASSIRSLAGVYNEQFF.

The table lists this clone with a count of one. The chain has TRBV7-8 and TRBJ2-1, with unresolved D. The germline V gene has CDR1 SGHVS and CDR2 FQNEAQ. The V and J ends lost 5 bases and 10 bases respectively, with 12 bases between them. CDR3 size: 12 residues. This chain's CDR3 is CASSPVAGEQFF. Here the CDR3 DNA reads TGTGCCAGCAGCCCTGTGGCCGGGGAGCAGTTCTTC.

The chain has TRBV9 and TRBJ2-2; TRBD2 matches at 10 bases. The trim removed 7 bases at V and 4 bases at J, leaving 13 bases unmatched. This CDR3 region has 17 residues. Germline assignment: CDR1 SGDLS and CDR2 YYNGEE. In DNA form, the CDR3 reads TGTGCCAGCGGCCTAGGAGCGGGAGGGCCGGGCACCGGGGAGCTGTTTTTT. This encodes CASGLGAGGPGTGELFF. Full variable domain (missing parts from reference TRBV9 and TRBJ2-2): DSGVTQTPKHLITATGQRVTLRCSPRSGDLSVYWYQQSLDQGLQFLIQYYNGEERAKGNILERFSAQQFPDLHSELNLSSLELGDSALYFCASGLGAGGPGTGELFFGEGSRLTVL.

Comments on this clone: Within the sample, other DNA sequences also encode this same CDR3. J is TRBJ2-7 and V is TRBV6-5; 9 nucleotides agree with TRBD1. The CDR3 runs to 14 residues. CDR1 is MNHEY and CDR2 is SVGAGI in the germline V gene. V gave up 6 bases and J gave up 4 bases; unmatched junction bases: 7. This CDR3 is CASSLDRGPYEQYF. The CDR3 DNA follows: TGTGCCAGCAGCCTGGACAGGGGTCCTTACGAGCAGTACTTC.

The chain has TRBV7-2 and TRBJ2-7; 9 bases align to TRBD2. Germline-derived CDR1 and CDR2 are SGHTA and FQGNSA. Trimming removed 2 bases from V and 1 base from J; junction bases left unmatched: 3. This CDR3 has 15 residues. The CDR3, as DNA: TGTGCCAGCAGCTTATCTAGCGGGATGTCCTACGAGCAGTACTTC. Its protein product is CASSLSSGMSYEQYF.

This clone was detected only a few times. V usage is TRBV18 and J usage is TRBJ2-2; 8 positions agree with TRBD1. The J segment lost 0 bases and the V segment lost 0 bases, leaving 6 bases of the junction unmatched. CDR1 and CDR2 from the germline V gene are KGHSH and LQKENI. This CDR3 contains 18 residues. The CDR3 DNA sequence: TGTGCCAGCTCACCACCGGCAGGGGGCCCCGCGAACACCGGGGAGCTGTTTTTT. Translated: CASSPPAGGPANTGELFF.

This chain joins TRBV19 and TRBJ1-6, with D perhaps TRBD1 (6 bases). The CDR3 loop spans 16 amino acids. V was clipped by 3 bases and J by 7 bases, with 16 bases between them. Germline loops: CDR1 LNHDA, CDR2 SQIVND (reference sequence). The CDR3 loop is CASSMGGPTVNSPLHF. For the CDR3, the DNA is TGTGCCAGTAGTATGGGGGGGCCGACGGTGAATTCACCCCTCCACTTT.

The chain carries TRBV9 and TRBJ1-3; TRBD1 agrees at 10 bases. This CDR3 contains 17 residues. Germline loops: CDR1 SGDLS, CDR2 YYNGEE. J lost 4 bases, V lost 1 base, and 8 bases had no gene match. The DNA of the CDR3 is TGTGCCAGCAGCGTAAATCCGGGACAGGGGTCGGGAAACACCATATATTTT. Protein sequence: CASSVNPGQGSGNTIYF.

In regard to this clone: The identical CDR3 is also encoded by other nucleotide sequences in the sample. This chain uses TRBV15 with TRBJ2-7; 10 bases line up with TRBD1. The length of the CDR3 is 14 residues. Germline trimming cut 4 bases from V and 1 base from J; bases unmatched to any gene: 1. From germline, CDR1 is LNHNV and CDR2 YYDKDF (reference sequence). The CDR3 loop is CATSKDRGSYEQYF. The CDR3 nucleotides read TGTGCCACCAGCAAGGACAGGGGGTCCTACGAGCAGTACTTC.

This clone was seen more than once but under ten times. This chain links TRBV28 with TRBJ2-4; possibly TRBD1 for D (6 bases). With 6 bases removed from V and 7 bases from J, the gap between germline ends came to 13 bases. Germline assignment: CDR1 MDHEN and CDR2 SYDVKM. The CDR3 loop spans 13 amino acids. The CDR3 nucleotides read TGTGCCAGCAGCAGGGGTGGTGAGAACATTCAGTACTTC. It translates to CASSRGGENIQYF.

The chain joins TRBV5-4 to TRBJ2-7; D perhaps matches TRBD2 (6 bases). CDR3 length equals 12 residues. Per the germline V gene, CDR1 is SGHNT and CDR2 is YYREEE (reference sequence). V was pared by 0 bases and J by 7 bases, with 8 bases between. The CDR3 nucleotides read TGTGCCAGCAGCTTGGCGAGCGGGGAGCAGTACTTC. Protein product: CASSLASGEQYF.

The V and J genes are TRBV2 and TRBJ2-3; D is unresolved. V gave up 4 bases and J gave up 0 bases, with 5 bases separating them. The CDR3 totals 13 residues. CDR1 SNHLY and CDR2 FYNNEI come from the germline V gene. The CDR3 region is CASSVISTDTQYF. The CDR3 region has the DNA TGTGCCAGCAGTGTTATTAGCACAGATACGCAGTATTTT.

The chain links TRBV5-4 to TRBJ2-7, with D tentatively TRBD2 (5 bases). The CDR3 covers 13 residues. V was clipped by 2 bases and J by 6 bases, with 12 bases between them. CDR1 and CDR2 (germline): SGHNT, YYREEE (reference sequence). CDR3 nucleotides: TGTGCCAGCAGCTTAGATAGCGTTCCCGAGCAGTACTTC. Its protein is CASSLDSVPEQYF.

CDR3 loop: CASSIQGAGNSPLHF. The CDR3 coding sequence is TGTGCCAGTAGTATCCAAGGGGCCGGTAATTCACCCCTCCACTTT. The rearrangement joins TRBV19 to TRBJ1-6; D might be TRBD1 (5 bases). The CDR3 is made up of 15 amino acids. With 3 bases removed from V and 6 bases from J, the gap between germline ends came to 12 bases. Germline V gene sequence: CDR1 LNHDA, CDR2 SQIVND (reference sequence).

In this sample, this clone turned up a few times. The gene calls are TRBV18 and TRBJ1-5; D ambiguous. Germline V lookup: CDR1 KGHSH, CDR2 LQKENI. V lost 0 bases to trimming and J lost 5 bases, with 11 bases between them. The CDR3 covers 15 residues. The CDR3 loop reads CASSPPTGSDQPQHF. The CDR3 DNA reads as TGTGCCAGCTCACCACCGACGGGATCGGATCAGCCCCAGCATTTT.

V is TRBV27 and J is TRBJ2-7; TRBD2 agrees at 7 bases. Germline lookup yields CDR1 MNHEY and CDR2 SMNVEV (reference sequence). This CDR3 is built from 15 residues. The ends lost 9 bases at V and 0 bases at J; junction bases unmatched: 11. CDR3 amino acids: CASKLTSGVSYEQYF. In nucleotides, the CDR3 is TGTGCCAGTAAACTAACCAGCGGGGTCTCCTACGAGCAGTACTTC.

The V gene is TRBV5-4, the J gene TRBJ2-1, with 13 bases identical to TRBD2. This CDR3 region has 17 residues. Germline lookup yields CDR1 SGHNT and CDR2 YYREEE (reference sequence). V shed 4 bases and J 2 bases; nucleotides not matched to a gene: 6. In nucleotides, the CDR3 is TGTGCCAGCAGCCTCGGGACTAGCGGGATCGCCTACAATGAGCAGTTCTTC. Residues: CASSLGTSGIAYNEQFF.

The chain uses TRBV14 and TRBJ2-7; D is possibly TRBD2 (6 bases). Germline V gives CDR1 SGHDN, CDR2 FVKESK. This CDR3 is built from 13 residues. V gave up 4 bases and J gave up 7 bases, with 14 bases separating them. CDR3 in amino acids: CASSRGRNREQYF. CDR3 DNA sequence: TGTGCCAGCAGCCGGGGGAGGAATCGGGAGCAGTACTTC.

The rearrangement uses TRBV5-1 and TRBJ1-5; D not certain. The CDR3 has 15 amino acids. With 0 bases removed from V and 7 bases from J, the gap between germline ends came to 14 bases. Germline CDR1 reads SGHRS; CDR2 reads YFSETQ. CDR3 residues: CASSLAGEAAQPQHF. In nucleotides, the CDR3 is TGCGCCAGCAGCTTGGCCGGAGAGGCGGCGCAGCCCCAGCATTTT.

This rearrangement joins TRBV11-3 to TRBJ2-3, with TRBD2 matching over 8 bases. V lost 5 bases, J lost 4 bases, and 11 bases stayed unmatched. Germline assignment: CDR1 SGHNT and CDR2 YENEEA. The CDR3 covers 16 residues. The CDR3 sequence: CASSAGSGSAADTQYF. The DNA for the CDR3 is TGTGCCAGCAGCGCCGGAAGCGGGAGCGCGGCAGATACGCAGTATTTT.

The chain has TRBV6-5 and TRBJ2-7; D remains ambiguous. Trimming removed 5 bases at V and 4 bases at J, with 3 bases between. This CDR3 comprises 10 residues. Per germline, CDR1 MNHEY and CDR2 SVGAGI. The CDR3 nucleotides read TGTGCCAGCAGTACATACGAGCAGTACTTC. This encodes CASSTYEQYF.

The CDR3, as DNA: TGTGCCAGTACCTCAGGGGGTGGAGGGGGAGAGACCCAGTACTTC. Its translation is CASTSGGGGGETQYF. The chain uses TRBV19 and TRBJ2-5, with a weak D call TRBD1 (7 bases). This CDR3 contains 15 residues. In germline, CDR1 is LNHDA, CDR2 SQIVND (reference sequence). V lost 7 bases, J lost 4 bases, and 19 bases lay in between.

This chain links TRBV2 with TRBJ2-7; 7 nucleotides agree with TRBD2. J was trimmed by 2 bases and V by 2 bases; bases with no gene match: 6. CDR1 and CDR2 (germline): SNHLY, FYNNEI. CDR3 length equals 15 residues. In DNA form, the CDR3 reads TGTGCCAGCAGTGAAAGGGAGGGCAGACCCTACGAGCAGTACTTC. Translating it yields CASSEREGRPYEQYF.

This sequence joins TRBV21-1 and TRBJ1-2; no check of the table's D call, TRBD1, against the DNA was made. TRBV21-1 is a listed pseudogene. The CDR3 sequence is 16 residues long. CDR3 sequence (DNA): TGTGCCAGCAGAAACCGTCGGCAGGGGGCGCACTATGGCTACACCTTC. Translating it yields CASRNRRQGAHYGYTF.

The CDR3 protein is CASSLMGAGEQYF. The CDR3 DNA follows: TGTGCCAGCAGCTTGATGGGGGCTGGGGAGCAGTACTTC. The rearrangement uses TRBV11-2 and TRBJ2-7; maybe TRBD1 (6 bases). The V end lost 3 bases, the J end lost 7 bases, and 13 bases lay between the germline ends. The CDR3 is made up of 13 amino acids. The germline V gene encodes CDR1 SGHAT and CDR2 FQNNGV.

The CDR3 nucleotides are TGTGCCATAGGGACAGGGGGCTCTAATCAGCCCCAGCATTTT. It codes for CAIGTGGSNQPQHF. The V gene is TRBV28, the J gene TRBJ1-5, with 12 nucleotides matching TRBD1. This CDR3 has 14 residues. Germline V gene sequence: CDR1 MDHEN, CDR2 SYDVKM. Germline trimming cut 10 bases from V and 4 bases from J; bases unmatched to any gene: 5.

The chain has TRBV4-1 and TRBJ2-3; 8 bases are a match to TRBD2. Germline V lookup: CDR1 MGHRA, CDR2 YSYEKL. This CDR3 comprises 18 residues. After removal of 4 bases from V and 2 bases from J, the junction contained 14 bases not matched to a gene. The CDR3 DNA reads TGCGCCAGCAGCCGAAGAGGGCTGGGGCGGGAGGTCACAGATACGCAGTATTTT. As protein: CASSRRGLGREVTDTQYF.

This chain connects TRBV19 to TRBJ1-1; D gene unclear. V lost 2 bases and J lost 3, with 13 bases in between. The CDR3 consists of 15 residues. Germline V CDR1 and CDR2: LNHDA, SQIVND (reference sequence). This CDR3 is CASSIFARLYTEAFF. The CDR3 nucleotides read TGTGCCAGTAGTATATTCGCGCGGTTATACACTGAAGCTTTCTTT.

V usage is TRBV27 and J usage is TRBJ1-1; D is undetermined. The V end was cut by 6 bases, the J end by 1 base, with 9 bases between. The CDR3 is 13 amino acids. From germline, CDR1 is MNHEY and CDR2 SMNVEV (reference sequence). The CDR3 nucleotides are TGTGCCAGCAGAGAACTTTCGAACACTGAAGCTTTCTTT. It codes for CASRELSNTEAFF.